These 10 T cell receptor beta chains originate from one sample sequenced in a study of identical twins. From the 5' RACE reads, TCRdb called clonotypes with MiXCR, one entry per CDR3 protein. The table records about 810,000 distinct CDR3 sequences, about 12% of them present only once. These same data were also listed under a study on yellow fever vaccine responses in identical twins.

The sequenced sample was PBMCs. The receptors originated from a woman younger than 30 in good health.

J is TRBJ1-2 and V is TRBV29-1; the match to TRBD1 covers 11 bases. J was trimmed by 2 bases and V by 4 bases; bases with no gene match: 0. The CDR3 length is 13 residues. Germline CDR1 and CDR2: SQVTM and ANQGSEA. CDR3 sequence reads: CSVGDRGNYGYTF. CDR3 sequence (DNA): TGCAGCGTTGGGGACAGGGGGAACTATGGCTACACCTTC.

The chain links TRBV7-6 to TRBJ2-5; TRBD2 matches 12 bases. Germline V lookup: CDR1 SGHVS, CDR2 FNYEAQ. The CDR3 has 18 residues. The J segment lost 4 bases and the V segment lost 1 base, leaving 10 bases of the junction unmatched. CDR3 amino acids: CASSLVSPPGLAGETQYF. For the CDR3, the DNA is TGTGCCAGCAGCTTAGTCTCTCCGCCGGGACTAGCGGGAGAGACCCAGTACTTC.

The CDR3 DNA reads TGCGCCAGCGCCCCTAGCGCCTTCTCTGGGGCCAACGTCCTGACTTTC. The encoded protein is CASAPSAFSGANVLTF. The V and J genes are TRBV5-1 and TRBJ2-6; TRBD2 might be the D (6 bases). The CDR3 has 16 residues. Trimming took 7 bases from V and 0 from J, leaving 14 bases between them. Germline-derived CDR1 and CDR2 are SGHRS and YFSETQ.

This chain joins TRBV7-7 and TRBJ1-6; D is undetermined. The germline V and J ends were trimmed by 5 bases and 13 bases, with 15 bases remaining between them. The CDR3 spans 13 residues. Germline V gives CDR1 SSHAT, CDR2 FNYEAQ (reference sequence). The CDR3 spells CASSAGPGQPLHF. The CDR3 coding sequence is TGTGCCAGCAGCGCAGGCCCAGGCCAGCCCCTCCACTTT.

This clonotype came up a few times. This rearrangement joins TRBV5-1 to TRBJ2-1; 12 bases match TRBD2. CDR3 size: 19 residues. V gave up 0 bases and J gave up 5 bases; unmatched junction bases: 12. The germline V gene has CDR1 SGHRS and CDR2 YFSETQ. The CDR3 DNA sequence: TGCGCCAGCAGCTTGGCCACTAGCGGGAGGTACACTGCCGACAATGAGCAGTTCTTC. It yields the protein CASSLATSGRYTADNEQFF.

Many counts were recorded for this clonotype. The chain employs TRBV6-5 and TRBJ2-7; a weak D match, TRBD1 (5 bases). Trimming took off 4 bases at V and 2 bases at J, with 12 bases between the two ends. Looked up from germline, CDR1 is MNHEY and CDR2 is SVGAGI. This CDR3 is built from 14 residues. As DNA, the CDR3 is TGTGCCAGCAGTTCAGGGCCTCTTACCTACGAGCAGTACTTC. This gives the protein CASSSGPLTYEQYF.

This clonotype was observed at least ten times. The chain carries TRBV18 and TRBJ2-4; D ambiguous. The CDR3 runs 12 residues. CDR1 KGHSH and CDR2 LQKENI come from the germline V gene. Trimming shortened V by 6 bases and J by 2 bases, and 5 bases separated the two germline ends. This CDR3 is CASSDSKNIQYF. The CDR3 DNA reads TGTGCCAGCTCTGATTCCAAAAACATTCAGTACTTC.

The gene calls are TRBV3-1 and TRBJ1-5; D is undetermined. Germline V lookup: CDR1 LGHDT, CDR2 YNNKEL (reference sequence). The CDR3 has 15 amino acids. The ends were cut back, 4 bases at V and 5 bases at J, with 15 bases in the middle. CDR3 sequence (DNA): TGTGCCAGCAGCCTCTTCCGGGCCGAGGATCAGCCCCAGCATTTT. Translating gives CASSLFRAEDQPQHF. Combining the CDR3 with reference TRBV3-1 and TRBJ1-5 gives the whole variable domain DTAVSQTPKYLVTQMGNDKSIKCEQNLGHDTMYWYKQDSKKFLKIMFSYNNKELIINETVPNRFSPKSPDKAHLNLHINSLELGDSAVYFCASSLFRAEDQPQHFGDGTRLSIL.

This clonotype was recorded a few times. The chain has TRBV2 and TRBJ1-5; D is ambiguous. This CDR3 contains 17 residues. Germline V gives CDR1 SNHLY, CDR2 FYNNEI. The ends were cut back, 1 base at V and 0 bases at J, with 13 bases in the middle. CDR3 nucleotides: TGTGCCAGCAGTGAAGTTTGGGGAGGGAATAGCAATCAGCCCCAGCATTTT. Protein sequence: CASSEVWGGNSNQPQHF.

The rearrangement uses TRBV2 and TRBJ2-7; D gene unclear. The V end lost 4 bases, the J end lost 1 base, and 14 bases lay between the germline ends. The CDR3 sequence is 15 residues long. The germline CDR1 and CDR2 sequences are SNHLY and FYNNEI. The CDR3, as DNA: TGTGCCAGCAGTGTTAATAGACGAAAATCCTACGAGCAGTACTTC. This encodes CASSVNRRKSYEQYF.